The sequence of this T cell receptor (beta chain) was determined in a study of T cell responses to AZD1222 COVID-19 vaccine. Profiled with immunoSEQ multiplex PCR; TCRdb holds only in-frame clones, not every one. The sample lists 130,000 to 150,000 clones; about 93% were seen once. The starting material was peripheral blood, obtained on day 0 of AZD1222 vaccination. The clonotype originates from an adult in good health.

The DNA for the CDR3 is TGTGCCAGCAGCCATCCTAGCGGGAACACAGATACGCAGTATTTT. This gives the protein CASSHPSGNTDTQYF. The V and J genes are TRBV11-2 and TRBJ2-3, with 9 bases matching TRBD2. The CDR3 runs 15 residues. Losses at the gene ends were 5 bases for V and 2 bases for J; bases not matched to a gene: 5. Germline CDR1 and CDR2: SGHAT and FQNNGV.